The 13 T cell receptor beta chains below all came from one sample that was sequenced in a study of CD8+ T cells in alopecia areata. Sequencing used cDNA as its template, made by extracting RNA and reverse transcribing it. Method: immunoSEQ multiplex PCR; TCRdb's copy keeps in-frame clones and lacks some. The repertoire holds 140,000 to 150,000 clones, with over 45% as singletons. The sample comprised CD4+ T cells sorted from blood. The source is a human donor with alopecia areata.

The chain recombines TRBV30 with TRBJ1-5; D may be TRBD1 (5 bases). V was cut by 3 bases and J by 7 bases, with 13 bases left in between. CDR3 length equals 13 residues. Germline-derived CDR1 and CDR2 are GTSNPN and SVGIG (reference sequence). The CDR3 nucleotides read TGTGCCTGGAGCGGGACCGGGGGACAGCCCCAGCATTTT. It yields the protein CAWSGTGGQPQHF.

The gene calls are TRBV5-4 and TRBJ2-5; D ambiguous. The CDR3 totals 15 residues. Germline V lookup: CDR1 SGHNT, CDR2 YYREEE (reference sequence). V was trimmed by 4 bases and J by 2 bases, leaving 15 bases between them. The CDR3 DNA reads TGTGCCAGCAGCCACACTTCTTACGTTCAAGAGACCCAGTACTTC. Protein sequence: CASSHTSYVQETQYF.

The rearrangement joins TRBV30 to TRBJ2-2; D call uncertain. This CDR3 region has 14 residues. The germline CDR1 and CDR2 sequences are GTSNPN and SVGIG (reference sequence). Trimming stripped 0 bases from V and 7 bases from J, with 12 bases between. CDR3 amino acids: CAWSVQWAIGELFF. The CDR3 nucleotides read TGTGCCTGGAGTGTACAGTGGGCGATCGGGGAGCTGTTTTTT.

The rearrangement joins TRBV2 to TRBJ2-7; possible D gene TRBD2, 6 bases. Germline values: CDR1 SNHLY, CDR2 FYNNEI. CDR3 length: 15 residues. With 4 bases removed from V and 2 bases from J, the gap between germline ends came to 15 bases. The DNA of the CDR3 is TGTGCCAGCAGTGCGCACCCTAGCGCAACCTACGAGCAGTACTTC. It encodes CASSAHPSATYEQYF.

The CDR3 here is CASSLALLSGSTDTQYF. In DNA form, the CDR3 reads TGCGCCAGCAGCTTGGCCTTACTTAGCGGGAGCACAGATACGCAGTATTTT. This chain links TRBV5-1 with TRBJ2-3, with 7 nucleotides matching TRBD2. Looked up from germline, CDR1 is SGHRS and CDR2 is YFSETQ. This CDR3 is 17 amino acids long. The ends lost 0 bases at V and 0 bases at J; junction bases unmatched: 7. Variable domain in full (rest from reference TRBV5-1 and TRBJ2-3): KAGVTQTPRYLIKTRGQQVTLSCSPISGHRSVSWYQQTPGQGLQFLFEYFSETQRNKGNFPGRFSGRQFSNSRSEMNVSTLELGDSALYLCASSLALLSGSTDTQYFGPGTRLTVL.

The chain has TRBV5-4 and TRBJ2-1, with 8 bases that match TRBD2. The V gene end was trimmed by 7 bases and the J gene end by 9 bases; junction bases not matched to a gene: 15. Germline V CDR1 and CDR2: SGHNT, YYREEE (reference sequence). The length of the CDR3 is 15 residues. CDR3 region: CASRPGGANDGEQFF. The CDR3 DNA follows: TGTGCCAGCCGTCCGGGGGGGGCCAATGACGGTGAGCAGTTCTTC.

This clone showed up just a few times. This chain links TRBV15 with TRBJ2-3, with TRBD2 matching over 10 bases. The germline gives CDR1 LNHNV, CDR2 YYDKDF (reference sequence). The CDR3 runs to 17 residues. The J segment lost 3 bases and the V segment lost 5 bases, leaving 11 bases of the junction unmatched. In nucleotides, the CDR3 is TGTGCCACCAGCGGAACCCCTAGCGGGAGAAAGACAGATACGCAGTATTTT. Translation: CATSGTPSGRKTDTQYF. Together with reference TRBV15 and TRBJ2-3, the CDR3 gives the full variable domain: DAMVIQNPRYQVTQFGKPVTLSCSQTLNHNVMYWYQQKSSQAPKLLFHYYDKDFNNEADTPDNFQSRRPNTSFCFLDIRSPGLGDTAMYLCATSGTPSGRKTDTQYFGPGTRLTVL.

This clone came up a few times. The chain combines TRBV29-1 with TRBJ2-7; 7 nucleotides align to TRBD2. V was clipped by 6 bases and J by 5 bases; unmatched bases: 10. Germline assignment: CDR1 SQVTM and CDR2 ANQGSEA. The CDR3 has 13 amino acids. The CDR3 sequence: CSVGRGRLDEQYF. DNA for the CDR3: TGCAGCGTGGGGAGGGGCAGATTGGACGAGCAGTACTTC.

The chain carries TRBV7-2 and TRBJ2-1, with TRBD2 matching over 8 bases. V shed 0 bases and J 3 bases; nucleotides not matched to a gene: 4. Germline-derived CDR1 and CDR2 are SGHTA and FQGNSA. CDR3 length: 16 amino acids. The CDR3 bases are TGTGCCAGCAGCTTAGCGGGGACTAGTAGCTACAATGAGCAGTTCTTC. The encoded protein is CASSLAGTSSYNEQFF.

This clone was observed a few times. This chain links TRBV11-2 with TRBJ2-7; 7 bases are a match to TRBD2. V shed 5 bases and J 2 bases; nucleotides not matched to a gene: 9. Per the germline V gene, CDR1 is SGHAT and CDR2 is FQNNGV. The CDR3 is 15 residues long. The chain's CDR3 is CASSPGLRSTYEQYF. CDR3 bases: TGTGCCAGCAGCCCGGGACTACGATCGACCTACGAGCAGTACTTC.

The CDR3 DNA reads as TGTGCCAGCAGCTTAGGGGTTGCGAACACTGAAGCTTTCTTT. Its translation is CASSLGVANTEAFF. The genes are TRBV7-9 and TRBJ1-1; D is undetermined. Trimming cost V 1 base and J 1 base, with 7 bases left between them. The CDR3 has 14 residues. Germline CDR1 is SEHNR and CDR2 is FQNEAQ (reference sequence).

This clone was seen a few times. The CDR3 sequence: CASTPLGLETQYF. The CDR3 nucleotides are TGCGCCAGCACCCCCCTAGGGTTGGAGACCCAGTACTTC. The rearrangement links TRBV5-1 to TRBJ2-5; D is unresolved. The germline V gene has CDR1 SGHRS and CDR2 YFSETQ. Trimming left V 6 bases short and J 5 bases short, with 14 bases between. This CDR3 contains 13 residues.

The chain couples TRBV5-1 to TRBJ2-7; a weak D match, TRBD1 (6 bases). This CDR3 has 14 amino acids. V was shortened by 2 bases and J by 1 base, with 10 bases between the two germline ends. From germline, CDR1 is SGHRS and CDR2 YFSETQ. Here the CDR3 reads CASSFSTGSYEQYF. Written as DNA, the CDR3 is TGCGCCAGCAGCTTCAGCACAGGGTCCTACGAGCAGTACTTC.